Shown below are 4 T cell receptor beta chains from a single sample sequenced in a study of CD8 T cells in Susac syndrome. The RNA, roughly 0.45 to 1 ug, was put through reverse transcription using random hexamers. Using its own MiXCR run on the immunoSEQ multiplex PCR reads, TCRdb lists one record per CDR3 protein. Found here are about 190,000 distinct CDR3 sequences, approximately 96% of them singletons; the top ten hold around 0.096%. Sequenced material: CD4+ T cells from PBMCs. The receptors come from a human donor with Susac syndrome.

The chain links TRBV30 to TRBJ1-6; TRBD1 matches 9 bases. Germline CDR1 is GTSNPN and CDR2 is SVGIG (reference sequence). J gave up 10 bases and V 7 bases, and 8 bases lay outside the gene matches. The CDR3 runs 13 residues. This CDR3 is CASQDRGNSPLHF. CDR3 bases: TGTGCCTCGCAGGACAGGGGAAACTCACCCCTCCACTTT.

The rearrangement joins TRBV4-1 to TRBJ2-7; TRBD1 aligns across 8 bases. Germline CDR1 and CDR2: MGHRA and YSYEKL. The CDR3 length is 14 residues. Germline trimming cut 8 bases from V and 3 bases from J; bases unmatched to any gene: 9. The CDR3: CASRKTGTGYEQYF. The CDR3, as DNA: TGCGCCAGCCGAAAGACCGGGACAGGCTACGAGCAGTACTTC.

V is TRBV6-5 and J is TRBJ2-2; D not resolved. CDR3 size: 13 residues. Trimming removed 2 bases from V and 6 bases from J, with 7 bases in between. CDR1 and CDR2 from the germline V gene are MNHEY and SVGAGI. In DNA form, the CDR3 reads TGTGCCAGCAGTTACGGATCACCCGGGGAGCTGTTTTTT. Protein: CASSYGSPGELFF.

The chain joins TRBV11-2 to TRBJ1-6, with unresolved D. CDR1 and CDR2 from the germline V gene are SGHAT and FQNNGV. This CDR3 contains 15 residues. V gave up 5 bases and J gave up 5 bases, with 13 bases separating them. Here the CDR3 reads CASSPTRINNSPLHF. DNA of the CDR3: TGTGCCAGCAGCCCGACACGGATTAATAATTCACCCCTCCACTTT.